This T cell receptor (beta chain) was identified in a study of shared clonotypes between healthy human individuals. Overall study findings and caveats: Naive subsets generally had larger estimated richness than memory subsets.

Germline CDR1 is MNHNS and CDR2 is SASEGT. With 4 bases removed from V and 1 base from J, the gap between germline ends came to 5 bases. The CDR3 totals 13 residues. Each subset's genomic DNA was shared equally among a number of immunoSEQ plates. TCRdb's copy holds only in-frame clones and misses some; the assay was immunoSEQ multiplex PCR. Counted here are some 2,100,000 clones, approximately 95% occurring once; the ten biggest clones make up about 0.13%. The sample holds one count of this clone. Its antigen is as yet unknown. The same CDR3 can be traced to other DNA sequences in this sample. Study donors comprised healthy, HIV-negative adults devoid of recent acute infection or vaccination.

Specimen: naive CD4+ T cells sorted from blood. Subset described: CD45RA+ positively selected. The source is a young man in good health. The chain joins TRBV6-1 to TRBJ1-3; D not certain. This CDR3 is CASSVGSGNTIYF. The DNA for the CDR3 is TGTGCCAGCAGTGTGGGATCTGGAAACACCATATATTTT.